The source of this T cell receptor (beta chain) is a study of T cell changes during pregnancy in multiple sclerosis. Measured with immunoSEQ multiplex PCR; TCRdb has only the in-frame clones, and not every one. The sample yields 20,000 to 25,000 clones, just over 85% seen once. This TCR was recovered from a female donor in good health, enrolled as a control in a pregnancy study. Specimen: CD8+ T cells from peripheral blood mononuclear cells, collected in the first trimester of pregnancy.

CDR3 amino acids: CASSQDSFSYNEQFF. The CDR3 DNA is TGTGCCAGCAGTCAAGACAGCTTCTCCTACAATGAGCAGTTCTTC. V gene TRBV27 combines with J gene TRBJ2-1, with D possibly being TRBD1 (5 bases). Germline V gene sequence: CDR1 MNHEY, CDR2 SMNVEV (reference sequence). The CDR3 runs to 15 residues. V was shortened by 5 bases and J by 0 bases, with 11 bases between the two germline ends.